Described below is a single TCR beta chain sequence and its context. Original processing notes: The assay estimated nucleated cells by amplifying reference gene primers. This table comes from immunoSEQ multiplex PCR, and its TCRdb copy is limited to in-frame clones, with some not included. V, J and clone size reflect that table, while D and trimming were determined from the DNA. The data show hundreds of thousands of clones, more than 75% seen once. The data were obtained in a study of blood T cell repertoires in COVID-19. Across the whole study: Acute-phase and convalescent COVID-19 samples originated in the United States, Italy and Spain. PBMCs, B-cell-depleted T cells, or T cells provided the cDNA or gDNA that made up the material.

CDR3 length: 16 amino acids. The V gene end was trimmed by 4 bases and the J gene end by 5 bases; junction bases not matched to a gene: 14. Germline V lookup: CDR1 SGDLS, CDR2 YYNGEE. The source of this sequence is a woman between 18 and 30 years old who had recovered from COVID-19. The chain carries TRBV9 and TRBJ1-2, with 7 bases matching TRBD1. The sequencing input was peripheral blood. The CDR3 protein is CASSKGGITAVYGYTF. CDR3 coding DNA: TGTGCCAGCAGCAAAGGGGGCATCACAGCCGTTTATGGCTACACCTTC.